The 17 T cell receptor beta chains presented below share a single source sample, sequenced in a study of T cell responses to AZD1222 COVID-19 vaccine. The protocol was immunoSEQ multiplex PCR, while the TCRdb copy is restricted to in-frame clones and leaves out a portion. The sample holds some 150,000 clones, 70% to 90% seen once. The material was peripheral blood, obtained on day 0 of AZD1222 vaccination. These receptors originate from an adult in good health.

In nucleotides, the CDR3 is TGCAGCGCCGTCCCTCAAGGGAACACTGAAGCTTTCTTT. It yields the protein CSAVPQGNTEAFF. J is TRBJ1-1 and V is TRBV29-1; D remains ambiguous. V shed 7 bases and J shed 1 base, with 13 bases lying between them. This CDR3 is 13 amino acids long. Germline V gives CDR1 SQVTM, CDR2 ANQGSEA. Supplemented by reference TRBV29-1 and TRBJ1-1, the full variable domain reads SAVISQKPSRDICQRGTSLTIQCQVDSQVTMMFWYRQQPGQSLTLIATANQGSEATYESGFVIDKFPISRPNLTFSTLTVSNMSPEDSSIYLCSAVPQGNTEAFFGQGTRLTVV.

The rearrangement links TRBV29-1 to TRBJ2-7; D may be TRBD1 (6 bases). Trimming took 6 bases from V and 6 from J, leaving 12 bases between them. The germline V gene encodes CDR1 SQVTM and CDR2 ANQGSEA. The CDR3 spans 11 residues. Written as DNA, the CDR3 is TGCAGCGTGGACAGCGCAGGCGAGCAGTACTTC. Residues: CSVDSAGEQYF.

CDR3 nucleotide sequence: TGTGCCAGCAGCTTGTCTCCCTATGGCTACACCTTC. Protein sequence: CASSLSPYGYTF. The V and J genes are TRBV5-6 and TRBJ1-2, with unresolved D. The germline V gene has CDR1 SGHDT and CDR2 YYEEEE. The CDR3 loop spans 12 amino acids. V lost 1 base and J 4 bases, leaving 5 bases between the germline ends.

This chain links TRBV6-5 with TRBJ1-1; 8 bases match TRBD1. CDR1 and CDR2 (germline): MNHEY, SVGAGI. CDR3 length equals 13 residues. After removal of 4 bases from V and 4 bases from J, the junction contained 2 bases not matched to a gene. In nucleotides, the CDR3 is TGTGCCAGCAGTTCTACAGGGGGCACTGAAGCTTTCTTT. Translated, it gives CASSSTGGTEAFF.

This chain connects TRBV28 to TRBJ1-3; 7 bases are shared with TRBD1. CDR1 is MDHEN and CDR2 is SYDVKM in the germline V gene. V was clipped by 1 base and J by 0 bases; unmatched bases: 3. This CDR3 region has 16 residues. The CDR3 sequence: CASSLYTGVSGNTIYF. The CDR3 nucleotides are TGTGCCAGCAGTTTATATACAGGGGTCTCTGGAAACACCATATATTTT.

This chain uses TRBV5-1 with TRBJ1-6; D possibly corresponds to TRBD1 (5 bases). The length of the CDR3 is 15 residues. The germline gives CDR1 SGHRS, CDR2 YFSETQ. V was shortened by 0 bases and J by 6 bases, with 10 bases between the two germline ends. The CDR3 here is CASSLAPQGNSPLHF. CDR3 DNA sequence: TGCGCCAGCAGCTTGGCCCCTCAGGGTAATTCACCCCTCCACTTT.

V gene TRBV19 combines with J gene TRBJ1-2; possible D gene TRBD1, 5 bases. Germline-derived CDR1 and CDR2 are LNHDA and SQIVND (reference sequence). The CDR3 length is 14 residues. Trimming took 10 bases from V and 4 from J, leaving 19 bases between them. CDR3 sequence (DNA): TGTGCCACCACCCCTCGATCGGGGGGCTATGGCTACACCTTC. As protein: CATTPRSGGYGYTF.

This chain links TRBV4-3 with TRBJ2-6, with TRBD1 as a possible D gene (6 bases). This CDR3 spans 16 amino acids. Germline CDR1 is LGHNA and CDR2 is YSLEER. The germline V and J ends were trimmed by 0 bases and 4 bases, with 10 bases remaining between them. The CDR3 protein is CASSQDSGAGANVLTF. DNA of the CDR3: TGCGCCAGCAGCCAAGATTCAGGGGCCGGGGCCAACGTCCTGACTTTC.

This chain joins TRBV2 and TRBJ2-7; no clear D gene. Germline V gene data show CDR1 as SNHLY and CDR2 as FYNNEI. This CDR3 has 15 amino acids. V gave up 6 bases and J gave up 0 bases, with 15 bases separating them. The CDR3 nucleotides are TGTGCCAGCAGCGCTACGGCAGGATTCTCCTACGAGCAGTACTTC. Its translation is CASSATAGFSYEQYF.

V and J are TRBV20-1 and TRBJ2-1, with D tentatively TRBD2 (5 bases). The V gene lost 4 bases and the J gene lost 9 bases, with 10 bases spanning the gap. The V gene's germline CDR1 is DFQATT and CDR2 SNEGSKA (reference sequence). The CDR3 is made up of 11 amino acids. Written as DNA, the CDR3 is TGCAGTGCTACACTAGTGCCTGAGCAGTTCTTC. As protein: CSATLVPEQFF.

This chain joins TRBV11-2 and TRBJ1-2; a weak D match, TRBD1 (5 bases). Looked up from germline, CDR1 is SGHAT and CDR2 is FQNNGV. The germline V and J ends were trimmed by 2 bases and 3 bases, with 10 bases remaining between them. CDR3 length equals 14 residues. CDR3 in DNA: TGTGCCAGCAGCTTAAGGAGAGGGGACTATGGCTACACCTTC. This encodes CASSLRRGDYGYTF.

The chain carries TRBV18 and TRBJ1-5; no clear D. The CDR3 is 17 amino acids. Trimming cost V 1 base and J 0 bases, with 13 bases left between them. The germline V gene encodes CDR1 KGHSH and CDR2 LQKENI. CDR3 sequence: CASSPLQAGNSNQPQHF. Here the CDR3 DNA reads TGTGCCAGCTCACCACTACAAGCAGGAAATAGCAATCAGCCCCAGCATTTT.

The chain joins TRBV7-2 to TRBJ1-4, with D perhaps TRBD1 (5 bases). This CDR3 spans 13 amino acids. V was trimmed by 5 bases and J by 7 bases, leaving 11 bases between them. Germline CDR1 and CDR2: SGHTA and FQGNSA. The CDR3, as DNA: TGTGCCAGCAGCGAGGGACGTCCTGAAAAACTGTTTTTT. Its translation: CASSEGRPEKLFF.

This clone was found once. V usage is TRBV7-2 and J usage is TRBJ1-2; D is unclear. V gave up 1 base and J gave up 4 bases, with 10 bases separating them. Per germline, CDR1 SGHTA and CDR2 FQGNSA. This CDR3 has 14 amino acids. CDR3 protein: CASSLEDSGYGYTF. Here the CDR3 DNA reads TGTGCCAGCAGCTTAGAAGACTCAGGCTATGGCTACACCTTC.

This chain links TRBV4-2 with TRBJ2-7; D call uncertain. The CDR3 runs to 14 residues. Per germline, CDR1 LGHNA and CDR2 YNFKEQ. Trimming removed 3 bases at V and 3 bases at J, with 12 bases between. The CDR3 loop reads CASSQTSTIYEQYF. CDR3 nucleotide sequence: TGTGCCAGCAGCCAGACCTCCACAATCTACGAGCAGTACTTC.

The rearrangement joins TRBV23-1 to TRBJ1-2, with a possible D match to TRBD1 (6 bases). TRBV23-1 is assigned to the ORF class and has an uncertain function. The CDR3 consists of 13 residues. The germline V and J ends were trimmed by 8 bases and 4 bases, with 14 bases remaining between them. The CDR3: CASVCRTVYGYTF. CDR3 DNA: TGCGCCAGCGTGTGTAGGACAGTCTATGGCTACACCTTC.

This clone was detected once. The genes are TRBV5-4 and TRBJ1-2; D is possibly TRBD1 (5 bases). With 4 bases removed from V and 5 bases from J, the gap between germline ends came to 18 bases. There are 15 residues in the CDR3. Germline loops: CDR1 SGHNT, CDR2 YYREEE (reference sequence). This CDR3 reads CASSPGTDSRYGYTF. CDR3 DNA sequence: TGTGCCAGCAGCCCTGGAACTGACAGTCGGTATGGCTACACCTTC.